A single T cell receptor (beta chain) is shown here with its context. Its antigen is not yet known. Per-base qualities were not stored, and no clone one base away is much larger. This specimen comes from a study of cytomegalovirus exposure and HLA in healthy donors listed by TCRdb under 2017. A note on the overall study: In an earlier analysis of under 750 of the donors, 276 Gb of sequence data and 95 million to 130 million unique TCR beta sequences from about 179 million T cells were reported. An early release covering roughly 600 HLA-typed donors comprised roughly 300 gigabases of sequencing data and around 80 million unique TCR sequences. Of the roughly 400 genotyped donors, about 84% fell in the genetic ancestry cluster associated with self-reported Caucasian donors. The study aimed to test whether signatures of past pathogen exposure could be identified by cataloging public T cell receptors. The study used immunosequencing to profile the T cell repertoires of around 600 subjects and linked those repertoires to cytomegalovirus serostatus. In addition to the first cohort of 650 to 750 subjects, a separate validation cohort of approximately 120 different subjects was used. The study combined high-throughput TCR immunosequencing, statistical association of individual TCRs with disease status, and machine learning to predict cytomegalovirus infection status. A later analysis re-examined previously published TCR beta repertoires from 600 to 700 donors and added high-resolution HLA genotyping to investigate patterns of TCR occurrence. The later analysis used no new phenotypic data to find candidate immune exposures, relying instead on TCR beta sequences and their occurrence across donors. An earlier analysis of roughly 600 of the donors used high-throughput TCR beta sequencing to judge whether each TCR beta V gene segment behaved as functional or pseudogenic. Donor age, sex, ethnicity and CMV serostatus were compiled together with the repertoire data. A later genetic analysis took genome-wide SNP genotypes for about three fifths of the 666 donors and used that subset as a discovery cohort. All discovery cohort repertoires had been generated on a single sequencing platform. HLA typing included class I and class II loci at four-digit resolution. The number of donors typed differed by locus, with roughly 620-630 for A, B, C, DRB1 and DQB1, roughly 520 for DQA1, some 570 for DPA1, and about 450 for DPB1. About five DR-DQ haplotypes were treated as single units for association and clustering because of strong linkage in the cohort. On average, around 240,000 unique TCR beta nucleotide sequences were sequenced per donor among a few hundred genotyped donors of the cohort, with roughly 18% of those sequences being non-productive. Here is what the overall study found, with its caveats: The classifier was reported to diagnose cytomegalovirus status with high specificity and sensitivity in both the original cohort and the validation cohort. A further reported finding was that TCR beta sequences accurately predicted the HLA-A and HLA-B alleles for most subjects in the first cohort. The sequencing pipeline was judged likely to have produced a cluster of highly shared sequence variants as a technical artifact. Only TCR beta chains were sequenced in this cohort, and the absence of alpha or paired-chain data limited detectable features. According to a later analysis, TCR association rates differed among HLA loci, with DRB1 alleles showing the most associated TCRs and HLA-C alleles showing the fewest. In vitro tests confirmed that three of the cytomegalovirus-associated TCR beta chains recognize cytomegalovirus antigens. The 87-base-pair reads could not distinguish some IMGT-functional V segments, including TRBV6-2 and TRBV6-3, so those segments were excluded. Because some donors lacked HLA typing at each locus, the association tests relied only on the typed subset. Broadly in line with IMGT annotations, most TCR beta V segments showed up in productive rearrangements about 87% or about 30% of the time in an earlier analysis of some 590 of the donors. An association between a missense DCLRE1C variant and V-gene and J-gene trimming of TCR beta chains was found in a later genetic analysis and replicated in an independent cohort. In a later genetic analysis, fewer N-insertions in productive TCRs were reported among donors in an Asian-associated ancestry cluster than the roughly 710-donor mean. The study gave a list of some 150 TCR beta chains associated with cytomegalovirus. When HLA alleles, especially DR and DQ, strongly co-occurred, TCR associations were difficult to assign to individual alleles. In a later analysis, most CMV-associated TCR beta chains were found to appear HLA-restricted, with HLA associations seemingly driven largely by CMV exposure. Sequencing depth was assumed to be roughly uniform across donors in the presence/absence analyses, though that assumption may not hold. It was suggested by the authors that the approach could potentially be generalized to other disease states and immunological phenotypes. The earlier analysis of approximately 590 of the donors excluded about 16 rarely observed V segments, including chromosome 9 orphons, because counts were too low. Several of the top co-occurrence clusters appeared to be linked to parvovirus B19, influenza, CMV and Epstein-Barr virus, according to a later analysis. Correlated functional status among segregating V segments might be attributable to linkage disequilibrium, but an unknown experimental factor could not be ruled out. Across donors, most TCR sequences were observed very rarely, whereas some public TCRs were present in many individuals. For the cohort, immune exposure information was limited to CMV serostatus. A later analysis associated about 16,000 TCR beta sequences with specific HLA alleles at a false discovery rate of 0.05. In a later analysis, HLA-associated TCR beta chains showed more clonal expansion and lower generation probabilities than non-associated chains that were equally common.

The receptor library was made with the immunoSEQ multiplex PCR assay. For the multiplex PCR, a mixture combining 60 forward primers for TCR Vbeta segments and 13 reverse primers for TCR Jbeta segments was used. The CDR3 region of rearranged TCR beta genes was amplified from genomic DNA by a multiplex PCR assay. The Illumina HiSeq System was used to sequence the amplified TCR beta libraries as 87-base-pair reads. On the authors' methods: Across the roughly 640 repertoires, a later analysis counted 80 million or so unique TCR beta chains, some 11 million of which were shared by at least two donors. To remove PCR and sequencing errors, raw reads were error-corrected and collapsed into unique sequences using a nearest-neighbor algorithm that merged closely related sequences. CDR3 sequences were aligned to IMGT reference sequences to assign V, D and J gene segments. For a sequence to be retained, at least a six-nucleotide match to both a V gene segment and a J gene segment was required. Rearrangements were called productive when the CDR3 lacked stop codons and stayed in frame with V and J; all others were non-productive. CDR3 was defined by IMGT convention, running from the second conserved V-encoded cysteine to the conserved J-encoded phenylalanine. The earlier analysis of roughly 590 of the donors excluded sequences that lacked an unambiguous match to a single V gene segment. An earlier analysis of 500 to 700 of the donors classified V segments as functional when productive rearrangements were above 56.7% and as segregating when the standard deviation between donors was above 5%. A statistical classification framework was built to diagnose cytomegalovirus status from the catalog of TCR beta chain sequences. In a later analysis, TCR nucleotide sequences were compared against IMGT/GENE-DB human TR gene sequences so that V and J genes could be assigned. A later analysis assigned CDR3 sequences and most-parsimonious VDJ recombination scenarios with the TCRdist pipeline. In a later analysis, every TCR beta chain was defined by the combination of its CDR3 amino acid sequence and its V-gene family, and reads without a unique V-gene family were dropped. To address suspected cross-contamination and a sequencing artifact, a later analysis removed around 600 highly shared, low-generation-probability nucleotide sequences. In a later analysis, a clonal expansion index for each public chain was calculated from normalized within-repertoire ranks of inferred template counts. In a later analysis, generation probabilities were computed with a VDJ recombination model fitted to out-of-frame rearrangements, and the resulting probabilities were checked against IGoR. In a later analysis, hypergeometric tests were used to score TCR-TCR, TCR-HLA and TCR-CMV co-occurrence, with a repertoire-size bias correction applied to TCR pairs. To estimate false discovery rates, a later analysis permuted the HLA or CMV assignments 20 times. A later analysis grouped co-occurring TCRs with DBSCAN, adding TCRdist sequence similarity when clustering within HLA-allele-positive subsets. For co-occurrence clustering, repertoires with fewer than 30,000 or more than 120,000 public chains were excluded, along with a handful of repertoires with anomalous nucleotide sharing. TCRdb re-hosts the immuneACCESS table, in-frame sequences only. Its copies lack some clones; in the studies checked, an unresolved V gene accounts for under half of them, and the cause for the rest is not known. The V and J calls and clone size come from that table; D and trimming were worked out from the DNA. This sample is represented by over 150,000 clones; less than 90% of them were singletons. The biggest ten clones account for around 0.37% of the sample.

Sequences MGHRA (CDR1) and YSYEKL (CDR2) are obtained from the germline V gene. The CDR3 covers 17 residues, taking in both the cysteine and the phenylalanine. Only the CDR3 portion is preserved as DNA: 51 bases, with reading frame beginning at the first base. At the junction V is shortened by 3 bases and J by 2 bases; bases outside the gene matches: 12. The cohort comprised fewer than 700 healthy bone marrow donors. At the time of sampling, every cohort member was nominally healthy, though immune exposures that went unrecorded were likely present. The donor was CMV seronegative and was included in the group of about 350 seronegative cohort members. A peripheral blood sample was collected from each donor, and TCR beta sequencing was performed on peripheral blood mononuclear cells. The Qiagen DNeasy Blood Extraction Kit was used to extract genomic DNA from the blood cell samples.

This receptor was identified in a boy aged 2 to 10 in good health and CMV-seronegative. The source material was PBMCs. Here the chain combines TRBV4-1 and TRBJ2-5; TRBD1 agrees with 7 junctional bases. The DNA sequence follows: TGCGCCAGCAGCCAGAGTCGAGGGGGCTCTCTTCAAGAGACCCAGTACTTC. This translates into CASSQSRGGSLQETQYF.